These 6 T cell receptor beta chains came from one sample sequenced in a study of blood T cell repertoires in COVID-19. Repertoires were generated with immunoSEQ multiplex PCR, while TCRdb's copy carries only in-frame clones and drops some. The sample yields 450,000 to 500,000 clones, roughly 88% seen once. The sample comprised peripheral blood. Every receptor here comes from a human donor in a cohort sampled during active COVID-19.

To note about this clone: The sample has other DNA sequences that encode this CDR3 too. The V and J genes are TRBV5-1 and TRBJ2-7, with D tentatively TRBD1 (6 bases). The CDR3 covers 14 residues. Germline CDR1 reads SGHRS; CDR2 reads YFSETQ. V lost 0 bases, J lost 1 base, and 8 bases lay in between. Written as DNA, the CDR3 is TGCGCCAGCAGCTTGGAAGGGGGATCCTACGAGCAGTACTTC. It yields the protein CASSLEGGSYEQYF.

The rearrangement uses TRBV5-4 and TRBJ1-2; 9 bases map to TRBD1. Per germline, CDR1 SGHNT and CDR2 YYREEE (reference sequence). The CDR3 runs 17 residues. With 0 bases clipped from V and 5 bases from J, the junction kept 11 bases outside the gene matches. CDR3 in DNA: TGTGCCAGCAGCTTGGGCGGGACAGGGACGTACGGTTATGGCTACACCTTC. Protein product: CASSLGGTGTYGYGYTF.

Comment on this clone: Other nucleotide sequences from this sample produce the same CDR3. The chain combines TRBV7-2 with TRBJ2-3; TRBD2 aligns across 8 bases. The CDR3 spans 14 residues. CDR1 is SGHTA, CDR2 FQGNSA, per germline. The CDR3: CASETGGLTDTQYF. The CDR3 DNA reads TGTGCTAGCGAGACGGGAGGGCTGACAGATACGCAGTATTTT.

V is TRBV28 and J is TRBJ1-2; 8 nucleotides match TRBD1. V trimming: 5 bases; J trimming: 2 bases; junction bases outside the gene matches: 4. This CDR3 has 14 residues. CDR1 and CDR2 from the germline V gene are MDHEN and SYDVKM. CDR3 sequence reads: CASSPQGANYGYTF. The CDR3 bases are TGTGCCAGCAGTCCCCAGGGGGCGAACTATGGCTACACCTTC.

The chain combines TRBV7-8 with TRBJ1-1; tentative D call: TRBD1 (6 bases). CDR1 and CDR2 (germline): SGHVS, FQNEAQ. The CDR3 loop spans 14 amino acids. The germline V and J ends were trimmed by 1 base and 2 bases, with 8 bases remaining between them. CDR3 amino acids: CASSLVGGNTEAFF. CDR3 DNA: TGTGCCAGCAGCTTAGTAGGGGGTAACACTGAAGCTTTCTTT.

This clone was recorded a few times. The V call is TRBV5-6, the J call TRBJ2-1, with 7 bases aligning to TRBD2. Losses at the gene ends were 2 bases for V and 6 bases for J; bases not matched to a gene: 2. This CDR3 comprises 13 residues. Germline CDR1 reads SGHDT; CDR2 reads YYEEEE. CDR3 sequence reads: CASSFTGGNEQFF. CDR3 DNA: TGTGCCAGCAGCTTTACGGGGGGCAATGAGCAGTTCTTC.